This T cell receptor (beta chain) appears in the sequencing data of a study of cytomegalovirus exposure and HLA in healthy donors. Study observations and caveats: Some V segments could not be told apart, so they were left out, TRBV6-2 and TRBV6-3 among them. The sole available immune exposure information was CMV serostatus.

Trimming removed 6 bases from V and 5 bases from J, with 5 bases in between. Germline CDR1 is SNHLY and CDR2 is FYNNEI. The CDR3 runs to 11 residues. In the PCR, 60 Vbeta and 13 Jbeta primers were used. Sequencing was performed with immunoSEQ multiplex PCR; in TCRdb, only in-frame clones are kept and a portion is missing. The sample has some 190,000 clones; approximately 80% are singletons. Details on this clone: Its antigen is unknown.

This chain links TRBV2 with TRBJ2-1; D gene ambiguous. This TCR was recovered from a girl aged 10 to 17 in good health and CMV-seropositive. Sequenced input: PBMCs. The DNA of the CDR3 is TGTGCCAGCAGCGACAACAATGAGCAGTTCTTC. This sequence encodes CASSDNNEQFF.